This section outlines one T cell receptor beta chain sequence together with its context. This sample is part of a study of T cell responses to AZD1222 COVID-19 vaccine. Germline V CDR1 and CDR2: GTSNPN, SVGIG (reference sequence). The CDR3 is 13 residues long. Trimming removed 0 bases at V and 7 bases at J, with 12 bases between. Some clones are missing from TCRdb's copy, which holds only in-frame ones; the method was immunoSEQ multiplex PCR. Among about 160,000 clones, 85% to 95% were seen once, and the ten largest hold approximately 0.97%. The sequencing used peripheral blood, collected on day 0 of AZD1222 vaccination. The source of this sequence is an adult in good health. The chain links TRBV30 to TRBJ1-2; tentative D call: TRBD1 (5 bases). The CDR3, as DNA: TGTGCCTGGAGTGTAAACACCCAGGGTGGCTACACCTTC. Its translation: CAWSVNTQGGYTF.